These 4 T cell receptor beta chains were all obtained from the same sample, sequenced in a study of T cell repertoires in cytomegalovirus infection. TCRdb reprocessed the reads via MiXCR and lists one record per CDR3 protein. The data contain almost 300,000 distinct CDR3 sequences, about 9.2% of them singletons. The source material was PBMCs. These receptors were obtained from a human donor in good health (CMV status not recorded). Some clones in this sample may be carry-over from other donors' samples.

This clonotype was counted ten times or more. The chain combines TRBV7-9 with TRBJ2-5; D might be TRBD1 (5 bases). V lost 3 bases to trimming and J lost 7 bases, with 12 bases between them. This CDR3 comprises 13 residues. Germline CDR1 is SEHNR and CDR2 is FQNEAQ (reference sequence). CDR3 residues: CASSLGPGGTQYF. DNA for the CDR3: TGTGCCAGCAGCTTGGGGCCCGGCGGGACCCAGTACTTC. Full variable domain (missing parts from reference TRBV7-9 and TRBJ2-5): DTGVSQNPRHKITKRGQNVTFRCDPISEHNRLYWYRQTLGQGPEFLTYFQNEAQLEKSRLLSDRFSAERPKGSFSTLEIQRTEQGDSAMYLCASSLGPGGTQYFGPGTRLLVL.

This clonotype was picked up many times. The rearrangement joins TRBV6-1 to TRBJ1-2, with 7 bases matching TRBD1. The J segment lost 0 bases and the V segment lost 8 bases, leaving 9 bases of the junction unmatched. The CDR3 loop spans 15 amino acids. Germline V gene data show CDR1 as MNHNS and CDR2 as SASEGT. The chain's CDR3 is CASRRTGFTNYGYTF. CDR3 coding DNA: TGTGCCAGCCGGCGGACAGGCTTCACTAACTATGGCTACACCTTC.

In this sample, this clonotype turned up many times. V gene TRBV28 combines with J gene TRBJ2-1, with D perhaps matching TRBD2 (6 bases). The CDR3 is 13 amino acids. Germline-derived CDR1 and CDR2 are MDHEN and SYDVKM. Trimming cost V 6 bases and J 0 bases, with 6 bases left between them. This CDR3 reads CASREGSYNEQFF. CDR3 in DNA: TGTGCCAGCAGGGAGGGCTCCTACAATGAGCAGTTCTTC.

Turning to this clonotype: An end of the junction does not agree with germline; a read error may underlie this. The rearrangement uses TRBV5-6 and TRBJ1-1, with D possibly being TRBD1 (6 bases). This CDR3 comprises 11 residues. Looked up from germline, CDR1 is SGHDT and CDR2 is YYEEEE. For the CDR3, the DNA is TGTGCCAGCAGCGGGGGAACAGGGTTGGAGTTT. As protein: CASSGGTGLEF.